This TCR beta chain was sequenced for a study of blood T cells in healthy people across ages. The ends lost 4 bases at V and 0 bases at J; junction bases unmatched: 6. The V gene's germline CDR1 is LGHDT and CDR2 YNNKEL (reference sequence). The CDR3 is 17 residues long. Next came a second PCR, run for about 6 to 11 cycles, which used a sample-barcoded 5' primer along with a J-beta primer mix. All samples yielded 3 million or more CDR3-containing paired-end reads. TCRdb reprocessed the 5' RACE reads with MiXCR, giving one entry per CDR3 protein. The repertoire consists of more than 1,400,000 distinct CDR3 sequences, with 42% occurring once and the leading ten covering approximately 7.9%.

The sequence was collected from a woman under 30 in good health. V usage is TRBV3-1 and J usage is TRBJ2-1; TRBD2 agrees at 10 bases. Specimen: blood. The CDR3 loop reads CASSREAGGSSYNEQFF. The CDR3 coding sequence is TGTGCCAGCAGCCGAGAAGCGGGGGGGAGCTCCTACAATGAGCAGTTCTTC.